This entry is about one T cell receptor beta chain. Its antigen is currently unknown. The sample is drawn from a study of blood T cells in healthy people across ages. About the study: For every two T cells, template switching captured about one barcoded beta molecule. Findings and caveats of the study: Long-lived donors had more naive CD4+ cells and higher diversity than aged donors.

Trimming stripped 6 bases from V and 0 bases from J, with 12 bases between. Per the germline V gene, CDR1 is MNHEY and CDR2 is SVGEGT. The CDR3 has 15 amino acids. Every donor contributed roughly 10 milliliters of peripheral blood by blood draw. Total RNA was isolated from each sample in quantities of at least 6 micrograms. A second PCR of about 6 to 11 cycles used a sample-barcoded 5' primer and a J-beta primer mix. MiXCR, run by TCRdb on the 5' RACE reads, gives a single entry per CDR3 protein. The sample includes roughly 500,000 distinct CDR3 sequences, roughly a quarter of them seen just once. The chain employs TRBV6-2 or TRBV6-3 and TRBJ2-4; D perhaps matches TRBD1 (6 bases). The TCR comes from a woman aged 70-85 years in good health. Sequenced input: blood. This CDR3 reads CASSPQGKAKNIQYF. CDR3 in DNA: TGTGCCAGCAGCCCACAGGGAAAAGCCAAAAACATTCAGTACTTC.